One and the same sample provided the 8 T cell receptor beta chains below, sequenced in a study of Ad26.COV2.S vaccination and SARS-CoV-2 variants. The table came from immunoSEQ multiplex PCR; TCRdb's copy has only in-frame clones and leaves some out. Counted here are 300,000 to 500,000 clones, 80% to 90% occurring once; the ten biggest clones make up approximately 3.7%. The treatment was: roughly 19 received Ad26.COV2.S at low or high dose, single or two shots; roughly 5 received placebo; per-sample allocation not given. Following the first vaccine or placebo injection, samples were taken on day 63. Source: peripheral blood, taken in a trial of Ad26.COV2.S vaccine versus placebo. The receptors were sampled from a person between 18 and 60 years old who received the Ad26.COV2.S COVID-19 vaccine or a placebo.

V is TRBV3-1 (or the pseudogene TRBV3-2) and J is TRBJ1-5; TRBD1 might be the D (5 bases). CDR1 and CDR2 (germline): LGHDT, YNNKEL (reference sequence). This CDR3 has 15 residues. Between the trimmed V and J ends, which lost 0 bases and 6 bases, there was a span of 12 bases. Written as DNA, the CDR3 is TGTGCCAGCAGCCAAGATCGGGAGAGGGGTCAGCCCCAGCATTTT. Amino acid sequence: CASSQDRERGQPQHF.

The V call is TRBV10-1, the J call TRBJ1-2; D remains ambiguous. V lost 0 bases and J lost 4, with 3 bases in between. Germline V CDR1 and CDR2: WNHNN, SYGVQD (reference sequence). This CDR3 region has 12 residues. CDR3 sequence: CASSESGYGYTF. CDR3 in DNA: TGCGCCAGCAGTGAGTCGGGCTATGGCTACACCTTC.

The J gene is TRBJ1-6, the V gene TRBV5-4; D may be TRBD1 (5 bases). This CDR3 comprises 14 residues. Germline CDR1 reads SGHNT; CDR2 reads YYREEE (reference sequence). Trimming took 0 bases from V and 9 from J, leaving 10 bases between them. The CDR3 DNA follows: TGTGCCAGCAGCTTGGCCCAGGGAGGTTCACCCCTCCACTTT. Translating it yields CASSLAQGGSPLHF.

Concerning this clone: The sample holds other DNA sequences that translate to the same CDR3. The gene calls are TRBV7-9 and TRBJ1-2; D gene ambiguous. V lost 1 base to trimming and J lost 4 bases, with 7 bases between them. Germline loops: CDR1 SEHNR, CDR2 FQNEAQ (reference sequence). The CDR3 extends over 13 amino acids. This CDR3 is CASSLGTSYGYTF. CDR3 DNA: TGTGCCAGCAGCTTAGGGACGTCCTATGGCTACACCTTC. The variable domain in full, with the rest retrieved from reference TRBV7-9 and TRBJ1-2, is DTGVSQNPRHKITKRGQNVTFRCDPISEHNRLYWYRQTLGQGPEFLTYFQNEAQLEKSRLLSDRFSAERPKGSFSTLEIQRTEQGDSAMYLCASSLGTSYGYTFGSGTRLTVV.

The chain links TRBV3-1 (or the pseudogene TRBV3-2) to TRBJ1-5; possibly TRBD1 for D (5 bases). Germline CDR1 is LGHDT and CDR2 is YNNKEL (reference sequence). The CDR3 contains 16 residues. V lost 0 bases to trimming and J lost 6 bases, with 15 bases between them. The CDR3: CASSQDLVPGSQPQHF. The CDR3 coding sequence is TGTGCCAGCAGCCAAGATCTTGTGCCAGGGAGTCAGCCCCAGCATTTT.

This chain links TRBV5-1 with TRBJ2-5; TRBD2 is a possible D gene (6 bases). Trimming stripped 5 bases from V and 5 bases from J, with 19 bases between. The CDR3 is 15 amino acids. The germline V gene has CDR1 SGHRS and CDR2 YFSETQ. CDR3 sequence reads: CASSPEGLSGETQYF. The CDR3 coding sequence is TGCGCCAGCAGTCCGGAGGGGCTCTCGGGGGAGACCCAGTACTTC. The full variable domain, with the rest looked up from reference TRBV5-1 and TRBJ2-5, is KAGVTQTPRYLIKTRGQQVTLSCSPISGHRSVSWYQQTPGQGLQFLFEYFSETQRNKGNFPGRFSGRQFSNSRSEMNVSTLELGDSALYLCASSPEGLSGETQYFGPGTRLLVL.

The CDR3 sequence: CASSYSAGRGQPQHF. CDR3 sequence (DNA): TGTGCCAGCAGTTACTCAGCAGGGAGGGGGCAGCCCCAGCATTTT. The rearrangement links TRBV6-6 to TRBJ1-5, with D possibly being TRBD1 (6 bases). Germline V lookup: CDR1 MNHNY, CDR2 SVGAGI (reference sequence). There are 15 residues in the CDR3. V lost 0 bases, J lost 7 bases, and 13 bases lay in between.

In this sample, this clone turned up once. J is TRBJ2-1 and V is TRBV4-1; 7 bases align to TRBD2. V trimming: 1 base; J trimming: 7 bases; junction bases outside the gene matches: 1. Germline CDR1 MGHRA, CDR2 YSYEKL. This CDR3 is 13 amino acids long. CDR3 DNA: TGCGCCAGCAGCCAAGGACTAGCAAATGAGCAGTTCTTC. Its protein is CASSQGLANEQFF.